Described below is a single T cell receptor beta chain sequence and its context. TCRdb's table, derived via immunoSEQ multiplex PCR, lists solely in-frame clones and lacks some. Of approximately 230,000 clones listed, more than 80% are singletons. J lost 6 bases, V lost 5 bases, and 8 bases had no gene match. Germline lookup yields CDR1 SGHAT and CDR2 FQNNGV. This CDR3 has 15 residues. This entry belongs to a study of blood T cell repertoires in COVID-19. The wider study: Acute-phase and convalescent COVID-19 samples originated in the United States, Italy and Spain. The analysed material was cDNA or gDNA that came from T cells, B-cell-depleted T cells, or PBMCs.

The chain couples TRBV11-2 to TRBJ2-7; 12 positions agree with TRBD2. The material sequenced was peripheral blood. This sequence was found in a young man who had recovered from COVID-19. The CDR3 nucleotides are TGTGCCAGCAGCATTGCTAGCGGGGGGGCAGTCGAGCAGTACTTC. Its protein is CASSIASGGAVEQYF.